Each of the 27 T cell receptor beta chains below was sequenced from the same sample in a study of shared clonotypes between healthy human individuals. Produced via immunoSEQ multiplex PCR; TCRdb's table is partial and in-frame only. The table lists about 2.5 million clones, 85% to 95% of them singletons. Source material: naive CD4+ T cells from PBMCs. Subset defined: CD45RA+ positively selected. The source of these receptors is a man younger than 30 in good health. Some clones in this sample may be carry-over from other donors' samples.

V is TRBV5-1 and J is TRBJ2-2; a possible D gene is TRBD1 (6 bases). Germline CDR1 is SGHRS and CDR2 is YFSETQ. V was pared by 4 bases and J by 7 bases, with 14 bases between. This CDR3 is built from 14 residues. The CDR3 nucleotides read TGCGCCAGCAGCCTTGAGGGACAAGTCGGGGAGCTGTTTTTT. Residues: CASSLEGQVGELFF.

In the case of this clone: Other DNA variants within this sample encode the same CDR3. The V gene is TRBV20-1, the J gene TRBJ2-2; D is ambiguous. Germline lookup yields CDR1 DFQATT and CDR2 SNEGSKA (reference sequence). The CDR3 extends over 11 amino acids. V lost 6 bases and J lost 1, with 3 bases in between. In nucleotides, the CDR3 is TGCAGTGCCGTGAACACCGGGGAGCTGTTTTTT. This sequence encodes CSAVNTGELFF.

This chain uses TRBV2 with TRBJ1-2; 8 nucleotides agree with TRBD1. CDR3 length: 15 amino acids. J was trimmed by 4 bases and V by 6 bases; bases with no gene match: 10. Germline V gene sequence: CDR1 SNHLY, CDR2 FYNNEI. In DNA form, the CDR3 reads TGTGCCAGCAGATCAGGGGGCGCGCTGACCTATGGCTACACCTTC. Protein sequence: CASRSGGALTYGYTF.

V is TRBV6-1 and J is TRBJ2-7, with 9 bases fitting TRBD2. Germline assignment: CDR1 MNHNS and CDR2 SASEGT. The CDR3 covers 16 residues. The J segment lost 2 bases and the V segment lost 4 bases, leaving 9 bases of the junction unmatched. CDR3 in amino acids: CASSGAIAGATYEQYF. CDR3 coding DNA: TGTGCCAGCAGTGGGGCAATAGCGGGAGCAACCTACGAGCAGTACTTC.

This chain links TRBV15 with TRBJ2-2; 12 bases map to TRBD2. After removal of 2 bases from V and 0 bases from J, the junction contained 10 bases not matched to a gene. Germline lookup yields CDR1 LNHNV and CDR2 YYDKDF (reference sequence). There are 20 residues in the CDR3. The CDR3 loop reads CATSRPPGLAGTSNTGELFF. The CDR3 DNA reads as TGTGCCACCAGCAGACCTCCAGGACTAGCGGGGACGTCGAACACCGGGGAGCTGTTTTTT.

The V call is TRBV4-2, the J call TRBJ1-5; D is possibly TRBD1 (5 bases). Germline assignment: CDR1 LGHNA and CDR2 YNFKEQ. The CDR3 covers 17 residues. V lost 1 base and J 7 bases, leaving 20 bases between the germline ends. The CDR3 DNA reads TGTGCCAGCAGCCAAGCTTACAGGAGCGGGGCGGGACAGCCCCAGCATTTT. This gives the protein CASSQAYRSGAGQPQHF.

The V gene is TRBV9, the J gene TRBJ1-5; TRBD1 matches 7 bases. CDR3 length equals 15 residues. Losses at the gene ends were 5 bases for V and 1 base for J; bases not matched to a gene: 6. CDR1 is SGDLS, CDR2 YYNGEE, per germline. The CDR3 protein is CASSLEGGSNQPQHF. The CDR3 DNA reads TGTGCCAGCAGTCTTGAAGGGGGCAGCAATCAGCCCCAGCATTTT.

The chain has TRBV7-9 and TRBJ1-1, with D perhaps matching TRBD1 (5 bases). CDR3 length: 16 residues. Germline loops: CDR1 SEHNR, CDR2 FQNEAQ (reference sequence). Trimming left V 2 bases short and J 3 bases short, with 16 bases between. The CDR3: CASSLPARGGDTEAFF. The CDR3 DNA reads TGTGCCAGCAGCTTACCCGCCCGGGGGGGTGACACTGAAGCTTTCTTT.

J is TRBJ2-3 and V is TRBV5-4; 7 bases line up with TRBD1. This CDR3 contains 16 residues. CDR1 SGHNT and CDR2 YYREEE come from the germline V gene (reference sequence). Trimming at V came to 3 bases and at J to 2 bases, leaving 9 bases not matched to a gene. Written as DNA, the CDR3 is TGTGCCAGCAGCTCACCCAGACAGGGTGACACAGATACGCAGTATTTT. This sequence encodes CASSSPRQGDTDTQYF.

This chain connects TRBV7-2 to TRBJ2-5, with 7 bases that match TRBD1. The CDR3 consists of 15 residues. V was clipped by 5 bases and J by 4 bases; unmatched bases: 10. Germline CDR1 SGHTA, CDR2 FQGNSA. For the CDR3, the DNA is TGTGCCAGCAGCCCAACACAGGGGTTCTTAGAGACCCAGTACTTC. It codes for CASSPTQGFLETQYF.

This clone appeared once. J is TRBJ2-3 and V is TRBV7-3; 7 bases are a match to TRBD2. V dropped 5 bases and J dropped 4; count of bases not matched to a gene: 12. This CDR3 has 16 amino acids. Per germline, CDR1 SGHTA and CDR2 FQGTGA. The CDR3 loop is CASSPQGGRAADTQYF. CDR3 DNA sequence: TGTGCCAGCAGCCCCCAGGGAGGGAGGGCAGCAGATACGCAGTATTTT.

The rearrangement uses TRBV2 and TRBJ1-1; perhaps TRBD1 as D (6 bases). Germline lookup yields CDR1 SNHLY and CDR2 FYNNEI. The CDR3 contains 14 residues. V was pared by 6 bases and J by 1 base, with 12 bases between. CDR3 region: CASSPTGQNTEAFF. In DNA, the CDR3 is TGTGCCAGCAGCCCTACGGGACAGAACACTGAAGCTTTCTTT.

This chain connects TRBV7-9 to TRBJ2-3, with a possible D match to TRBD1 (5 bases). The CDR3 has 15 residues. Looked up from germline, CDR1 is SEHNR and CDR2 is FQNEAQ (reference sequence). Trimming removed 1 base at V and 0 bases at J, with 8 bases between. The CDR3 reads CASSLDRSSTDTQYF. The CDR3 coding sequence is TGTGCCAGCAGCTTAGACAGGTCCAGCACAGATACGCAGTATTTT.

The rearrangement joins TRBV7-2 to TRBJ1-2; 10 positions match TRBD1. After removal of 4 bases from V and 4 bases from J, the junction contained 6 bases not matched to a gene. Germline loops: CDR1 SGHTA, CDR2 FQGNSA. The CDR3 runs to 15 residues. Here the CDR3 DNA reads TGTGCCAGCAGCTCCCCGGGACAGGGGCTCTATGGCTACACCTTC. Translation: CASSSPGQGLYGYTF.

As concerns this clone: The same CDR3 also results from other DNA sequences found in this sample. The chain recombines TRBV5-1 with TRBJ1-5; no clear D gene. Germline-derived CDR1 and CDR2 are SGHRS and YFSETQ. The CDR3 length is 13 residues. Trimming left V 4 bases short and J 0 bases short, with 5 bases between. The CDR3 sequence: CASSLGSNQPQHF. For the CDR3, the DNA is TGCGCCAGCAGCCTCGGTAGCAATCAGCCCCAGCATTTT.

Comment on this clone: Other DNA sequences in the same sample also yield this CDR3. This chain joins TRBV5-4 and TRBJ1-2, with D possibly TRBD1 on 6 matching bases. The CDR3 extends over 13 amino acids. CDR1 is SGHNT, CDR2 YYREEE, per germline (reference sequence). V was shortened by 2 bases and J by 8 bases, with 13 bases between the two germline ends. CDR3 protein: CASSLGGARGYTF. In nucleotides, the CDR3 is TGTGCCAGCAGCTTAGGGGGGGCGCGGGGCTACACCTTC.

This clone was observed a single time. The gene calls are TRBV7-2 and TRBJ2-5, with D possibly being TRBD1 (5 bases). The J call could be wrong; TRBJ2-7 is a better fit for the DNA end. The CDR3 contains 13 residues. Germline assignment: CDR1 SGHTA and CDR2 FQGNSA. The CDR3 region is CASGVGASYEQYF. Here the CDR3 DNA reads TGTGCCAGCGGGGTAGGGGCCTCTTACGAGCAGTACTTC.

In this sample, this clone turned up a few times. The chain has TRBV30 and TRBJ2-7; the match to TRBD1 covers 7 bases. Germline loops: CDR1 GTSNPN, CDR2 SVGIG (reference sequence). V lost 2 bases, J lost 0 bases, and 10 bases stayed unmatched. The CDR3 is 16 residues long. The CDR3 nucleotides read TGTGCCTGGAGTCCGGCTCGGACAGGAAGCTCCTACGAGCAGTACTTC. It codes for CAWSPARTGSSYEQYF.

This clone came up once. The CDR3 DNA reads TGTGCCAGCAGCGTAGGGGGGCCAACGGCAGACCCAGAGCAGTTCTTC. It is translated as CASSVGGPTADPEQFF. The genes are TRBV9 and TRBJ2-1, with D possibly TRBD1 on 6 matching bases. Germline V gives CDR1 SGDLS, CDR2 YYNGEE. Trimming cost V 0 bases and J 10 bases, with 20 bases left between them. The length of the CDR3 is 16 residues.

The chain links TRBV5-4 to TRBJ2-3; D tentatively fits TRBD1 or TRBD2 (5 bases each). Germline CDR1 reads SGHNT; CDR2 reads YYREEE (reference sequence). The CDR3 loop spans 16 amino acids. Trimming took off 2 bases at V and 1 base at J, with 14 bases between the two ends. CDR3 sequence reads: CASSFRRLGGTDTQYF. The DNA of the CDR3 is TGTGCCAGCAGCTTCCGGAGACTGGGGGGCACAGATACGCAGTATTTT.

In this sample, this clone turned up once. The sample carries other DNA sequences with the same CDR3. The chain joins TRBV28 to TRBJ1-3; D not certain. There are 14 residues in the CDR3. V was pared by 2 bases and J by 2 bases, with 7 bases between. Germline loops: CDR1 MDHEN, CDR2 SYDVKM. This CDR3 reads CASSLGGTGNTIYF. In DNA form, the CDR3 reads TGTGCCAGCAGTTTAGGTGGGACTGGAAACACCATATATTTT.

This rearrangement joins TRBV6-5 to TRBJ2-3, with D unresolved. The CDR3 is made up of 14 amino acids. Germline CDR1 is MNHEY and CDR2 is SVGAGI. Deletions cut 6 bases from V and 2 bases from J, with 12 bases between. This CDR3 reads CASREGLITDTQYF. CDR3 in DNA: TGTGCCAGCAGGGAAGGGCTGATCACAGATACGCAGTATTTT.

CDR3 coding DNA: TGCAGCGTTAAAGGGACACCAACAAACTCTGGAAACACCATATATTTT. Translating it yields CSVKGTPTNSGNTIYF. V and J are TRBV29-1 and TRBJ1-3; maybe TRBD1 (6 bases). Germline V lookup: CDR1 SQVTM, CDR2 ANQGSEA. This CDR3 spans 16 amino acids. The V and J ends lost 5 bases and 0 bases respectively, with 17 bases between them. Full variable domain (missing parts from reference TRBV29-1 and TRBJ1-3): SAVISQKPSRDICQRGTSLTIQCQVDSQVTMMFWYRQQPGQSLTLIATANQGSEATYESGFVIDKFPISRPNLTFSTLTVSNMSPEDSSIYLCSVKGTPTNSGNTIYFGEGSWLTVV.

Only one count was recorded for this clone. V usage is TRBV6-5 and J usage is TRBJ2-1, with D unresolved. The germline gives CDR1 MNHEY, CDR2 SVGAGI. The CDR3 sequence is 13 residues long. V gave up 3 bases and J gave up 4 bases, with 7 bases separating them. CDR3 amino acids: CASSYEEYNEQFF. The CDR3 bases are TGTGCCAGCAGTTATGAGGAATACAATGAGCAGTTCTTC.

The chain carries TRBV11-2 and TRBJ2-2, with D perhaps given as TRBD1 or TRBD2 (6 bases each). The CDR3 has 17 residues. V was pared by 5 bases and J by 5 bases, with 21 bases between. Germline assignment: CDR1 SGHAT and CDR2 FQNNGV. CDR3 nucleotides: TGTGCCAGCAGCCCTAGGGGGGCCTTTGGTAGAACCGGGGAGCTGTTTTTT. It specifies CASSPRGAFGRTGELFF.

V and J are TRBV28 and TRBJ1-1; 9 bases fit TRBD1. The V gene end was trimmed by 6 bases and the J gene end by 5 bases; junction bases not matched to a gene: 7. Germline loops: CDR1 MDHEN, CDR2 SYDVKM. The CDR3 spans 14 residues. The CDR3 loop is CASSPAGTGTEAFF. In DNA, the CDR3 is TGTGCCAGCAGCCCCGCCGGGACAGGGACTGAAGCTTTCTTT.

As concerns this clone: The same CDR3 is also encoded by other DNA sequences in this sample. The chain has TRBV18 and TRBJ2-7; D not certain. This CDR3 comprises 13 residues. Per germline, CDR1 KGHSH and CDR2 LQKENI. V was pared by 1 base and J by 2 bases, with 6 bases between. This CDR3 reads CASSPQGTYEQYF. As DNA, the CDR3 is TGTGCCAGCTCACCACAGGGAACCTACGAGCAGTACTTC. The variable domain in full, with the rest retrieved from reference TRBV18 and TRBJ2-7, is NAGVMQNPRHLVRRRGQEARLRCSPMKGHSHVYWYRQLPEEGLKFMVYLQKENIIDESGMPKERFSAEFPKEGPSILRIQQVVRGDSAAYFCASSPQGTYEQYFGPGTRLTVT.